This TCR beta chain came from a study of neurological immune-mediated disorders. A 10-nucleotide random UMI tagged transcripts in template-switch 5'RACE cDNA synthesis. Each CDR3 protein gets one entry after TCRdb re-called the 5' RACE reads with MiXCR. The sample records fewer than 85,000 distinct CDR3 sequences, 5% to 5.5% being singletons. Study conclusions and caveats: The phylogenetic placement of 18 of 34 multiple sclerosis patients' repertoires in one related-CDR3 cluster constitutes a possible signature. Sharing of CDR3 amino acid sequences among expanded clones across subjects was absent, suggesting private repertoires in all groups.

This clonotype was picked up many times. As yet, its antigen is unknown. The CDR3 is 13 residues long. The ends were cut back, 3 bases at V and 7 bases at J, with 10 bases in the middle. Germline CDR1 reads MNHEY; CDR2 reads SMNVEV (reference sequence). Material for sequencing was PBMCs. The receptor was derived from a woman aged 25 to 39 with multiple sclerosis. The chain links TRBV27 to TRBJ1-5; a possible D gene is TRBD1 (5 bases). CDR3 in amino acids: CASSLAGRQPQHF. The CDR3 DNA reads TGTGCCAGCAGTTTGGCAGGGAGACAGCCCCAGCATTTT.